This T cell receptor (beta chain) was sequenced during a study of T-cell reconstitution after alpha-beta-depleted transplantation in children. Preparing the TCRbeta library involved the use of unique molecular identifiers. TCRdb passed the PCR reads through MiXCR, listing each CDR3 protein once. The sample has some 520,000 distinct CDR3 sequences; approximately 32% are singletons. Germline V gene sequence: CDR1 DFQATT, CDR2 SNEGSKA (reference sequence). Trimming removed 6 bases at V and 1 base at J, with 15 bases between. The CDR3 is 14 residues long. Sequencing was performed on PBMCs from the stem cell graft donor, taken from the stem cell graft. This sequence joins TRBV20-1 and TRBJ1-1; D may be TRBD1 (5 bases). This sequence originates from a human donor who donated a stem cell graft to a child with aplastic anemia. This CDR3 is CSAPLGGRNTEAFF. CDR3 sequence (DNA): TGCAGTGCCCCCCTGGGGGGGAGGAACACTGAAGCTTTCTTT.